A selection of T cell receptor beta chains follows, all from one sample in a study of cytomegalovirus exposure and HLA in healthy donors. Here immunoSEQ multiplex PCR was the method, and the copy in TCRdb shows in-frame clones only, minus some. The table records about 130,000 clones, about four fifths of them present only once. The sequenced material came from PBMCs. Receptors originate from a middle-aged woman in good health and CMV-seronegative. CDR3s include the opening cysteine and the closing phenylalanine or tryptophan. A D gene is named only where the DNA matches it firmly.

D,V,J,CDR3
TRBD2,TRBV29-1,TRBJ2-2,CSVRTSGGTAGELFF
TRBD1,TRBV5-4,TRBJ1-1,CASSFDRGNTEAFF
TRBD1,TRBV29-1,TRBJ1-2,CSVQQGAEVGYTF
NA,TRBV28,TRBJ2-7,CATQSAGQGFLYEQYF
NA,TRBV4-3,TRBJ1-2,CASSQVARGSGYTF
TRBD2,TRBV6-5,TRBJ2-7,CASTINSGAPYEQYF
NA,TRBV10-3,TRBJ1-1,CAISESAQTTTEAFF
NA,TRBV7-9,TRBJ2-1,CASSPPPGRNEQFF
TRBD1,TRBV5-5,TRBJ2-1,CASTAGTGAGDEQFF
NA,TRBV6-6,TRBJ1-1,CASRSTGTEAFF
TRBD2,TRBV27,TRBJ2-3,CASSQVSGGYTDTQYF
NA,TRBV27,TRBJ1-5,CASSQQGQPQHF
NA,TRBV7-8,TRBJ1-1,CASSLGVSGETEAFF
TRBD2,TRBV18,TRBJ2-5,CASSPLPGLAGETKETQYF
NA,TRBV30,TRBJ2-7,CAWSNLYEQYF
NA,TRBV27,TRBJ2-1,CASSFAQDYNEQFF
TRBD1,TRBV5-4,TRBJ1-1,CASSLNNRGHTEAFF
NA,TRBV19,TRBJ2-2,CASSALGTGELFF
NA,TRBV4-1,TRBJ1-1,CASSQQNSEGRVHTEAFF
TRBD2,TRBV13,TRBJ2-7,CASSLGGGGGYSYEQYF
TRBD1,TRBV7-9,TRBJ1-3,CASSPGQDPGNTIYF
NA,TRBV5-1,TRBJ1-1,CASSNGNTEAFF
TRBD1,TRBV5-1,TRBJ1-1,CASSPGQVEAFF
NA,TRBV6-6,TRBJ1-3,CASSPGPGNTIYF
TRBD2,TRBV15,TRBJ2-1,CATSGLAGGYNEQFF
NA,TRBV7-8,TRBJ2-7,CASSSQTPDYEQYF
NA,TRBV28,TRBJ1-1,CASSLLRSGEGWNTEAFF
TRBD1,TRBV6-5,TRBJ2-3,CASSGRDRITDTQYF
NA,TRBV27,TRBJ1-1,CASSPWGVNTEAFF
NA,TRBV6-1,TRBJ1-5,CATHGEGGNQPQHF
NA,TRBV5-1,TRBJ2-7,CASSLNKGAYEQYF
TRBD1,TRBV6-1,TRBJ1-3,CASLRGASGNTIYF
TRBD2,TRBV28,TRBJ2-1,CASSLASGPISYNEQFF
NA,TRBV10-2,TRBJ1-2,CASSESGPGFGYTF
TRBD1,TRBV5-6,TRBJ1-5,CASSGGQGGQPQHF
TRBD1,TRBV7-9,TRBJ2-6,CASSLAGQGARGANVLTF
TRBD1,TRBV27,TRBJ1-5,CASSHGTAGSNQPQHF